Shown below are 6 T cell receptor beta chains from a single sample sequenced in a study of regulatory T cells in long-lasting Graves disease. This sample's time point: persistent/refractory GD, antithyroid drugs over 5 years with positive TRAb. Extracted RNA from PBMCs served as the source of the TCR library. Investigators prepared the TCR beta libraries by applying iRepertoire HTBI primers and Arm-PCR of CDR3 regions. TCRdb recomputed calls from the multiplex PCR reads with MiXCR, one row per CDR3 protein. Among 250,000 to 300,000 distinct CDR3 sequences listed, roughly 21% were seen once. The sample consisted of peripheral blood mononuclear cells (PBMCs), taken when the disease was refractory, from a patient treated with antithyroid drugs. The receptor source for this set is a female donor with Graves disease.

At least ten counts were recorded for this clonotype. The chain carries TRBV7-2 and TRBJ2-4, with a tentative D call TRBD1 (7 bases). The germline gives CDR1 SGHTA, CDR2 FQGNSA. V lost 5 bases and J lost 8, with 13 bases in between. This CDR3 comprises 13 residues. CDR3 nucleotide sequence: TGTGCCAGCAGCCCAGGGGGGATAGACATTCAGTACTTC. It codes for CASSPGGIDIQYF.

Ten or more counts support this clonotype. CDR3 region: CASSLHGKEDYGYTF. CDR3 in DNA: TGTGCCAGCAGCTTACACGGCAAGGAAGATTATGGCTACACCTTC. The chain uses TRBV7-2 and TRBJ1-2; no firm D call. The CDR3 covers 15 residues. Trimming left V 2 bases short and J 5 bases short, with 15 bases between. Looked up from germline, CDR1 is SGHTA and CDR2 is FQGNSA.

The gene calls are TRBV3-1 and TRBJ1-1; D is ambiguous. CDR1 and CDR2 from the germline V gene are LGHDT and YNNKEL (reference sequence). The V gene lost 4 bases and the J gene lost 1 base, with 7 bases spanning the gap. This CDR3 region has 13 residues. The CDR3 DNA sequence: TGTGCCAGCAGCCGAAAGGGGAACACTGAAGCTTTCTTT. It is translated as CASSRKGNTEAFF.

In this sample, this clonotype turned up a few times. The genes are TRBV7-8 and TRBJ1-2; the D gene is possibly TRBD1 (6 bases). The germline V gene encodes CDR1 SGHVS and CDR2 FQNEAQ. The CDR3 is 14 residues long. V lost 1 base, J lost 8 bases, and 14 bases lay in between. CDR3: CASSLGGQRAGYTF. CDR3 coding DNA: TGTGCCAGCAGCTTAGGGGGACAACGCGCGGGCTACACCTTC.

The chain joins TRBV14 to TRBJ2-7; D uncertain. The CDR3 has 13 amino acids. CDR1 is SGHDN and CDR2 is FVKESK in the germline V gene. Trimming left V 1 base short and J 5 bases short, with 9 bases between. The CDR3 nucleotides read TGTGCCAGCAGCCAAGTCTCTTTTCACGAGCAGTACTTC. This translates into CASSQVSFHEQYF. The whole variable domain, remainder taken from reference TRBV14 and TRBJ2-7, is EAGVTQFPSHSVIEKGQTVTLRCDPISGHDNLYWYRRVMGKEIKFLLHFVKESKQDESGMPNNRFLAERTGGTYSTLKVQPAELEDSGVYFCASSQVSFHEQYFGPGTRLTVT.

This clonotype was seen ten or more times. The chain combines TRBV7-8 with TRBJ2-7, with 7 positions matching TRBD1. The trim removed 2 bases at V and 3 bases at J, leaving 16 bases unmatched. Germline V lookup: CDR1 SGHVS, CDR2 FQNEAQ. The CDR3 sequence is 18 residues long. CDR3 sequence (DNA): TGTGCCAGCAGCTTAACCGGACAGGTTTATCAGTCCATCTACGAGCAGTACTTC. Its translation is CASSLTGQVYQSIYEQYF.